The present T cell receptor beta chain was sequenced within a study of control samples from healthy donors and cancer patients (dated by TCRdb to 2018 to 2020). As to this clone: No cognate antigen has been identified for it. Nothing much larger sits one base from this clone, and base qualities are not available. Other DNA variants within this sample encode the same CDR3.

The library was generated by the immunoSEQ multiplex PCR assay. As stored in TCRdb, this immuneACCESS dataset retains in-frame rearrangements with V and J assigned. A fraction of the clones does not appear; measured against another copy, unresolved V genes explain less than half of the discrepancy, and the remainder lacks a known reason. Counted in this sample were more than 110,000 clones; around 85% of them appeared once. The ten largest clonotypes hold around 8.2% of the sample. Trimming at the junction amounts to 3 bases on V and 3 bases on J, and the germline ends lie 3 bases apart. The germline V gene (reference sequence) sets CDR1 to LNHDA and CDR2 to SQIVND. The CDR3 has 11 amino acids, counting the end cysteine and phenylalanine. CDR3 DNA only is kept here, 33 bases in frame from base 1.

The sequence derives from a woman aged 30 to 39 in good health. Sequencing input: blood. Recombination joined TRBV19 with TRBJ2-7, with no confidently assigned D gene. The CDR3 reads as follows: CASSMGYEQYF. At the DNA level, the sequence is TGTGCCAGTAGTATGGGCTACGAGCAGTACTTC.